Each of the 23 T cell receptor beta chains below was sequenced from the same sample in a study of blood T cell repertoires in COVID-19. Generated by immunoSEQ multiplex PCR, the TCRdb table keeps only in-frame clones and is missing some. The sample holds about 350,000 clones; less than 90% are singletons and the top ten take 1%. Source material: PBMCs or T cells enriched from blood (not recorded which). These receptors were taken from a woman aged 25 to 39 who had recovered from COVID-19.

The chain links TRBV7-9 to TRBJ1-2, with no clear D. From germline, CDR1 is SEHNR and CDR2 FQNEAQ (reference sequence). The V end lost 0 bases, the J end lost 3 bases, and 8 bases lay between the germline ends. CDR3 length equals 14 residues. CDR3 in DNA: TGTGCCAGCAGCTTAGCTTCGCCAGACTATGGCTACACCTTC. Translated, it gives CASSLASPDYGYTF.

This rearrangement joins TRBV6-4 to TRBJ1-2, with 7 bases aligning to TRBD1. Germline V gene lookup returns CDR1 MRHNA and CDR2 SNTAGT. This CDR3 comprises 14 residues. The V segment lost 4 bases and the J segment 4 bases; nucleotides outside the gene matches: 6. CDR3 nucleotide sequence: TGTGCCAGCAGTGCCGCCCCAGGGGGCTATGGCTACACCTTC. Translation gives CASSAAPGGYGYTF.

The rearrangement joins TRBV19 to TRBJ1-6; D not resolved. The CDR3 spans 14 residues. Germline CDR1 reads LNHDA; CDR2 reads SQIVND (reference sequence). V lost 6 bases to trimming and J lost 6 bases, with 12 bases between them. Written as DNA, the CDR3 is TGTGCCAGTAGGTTAAGGGAGTTTAATTCACCCCTCCACTTT. Protein product: CASRLREFNSPLHF.

The chain combines TRBV7-9 with TRBJ1-1; possible D gene TRBD1, 5 bases. Trimming removed 0 bases at V and 11 bases at J, with 16 bases between. The germline gives CDR1 SEHNR, CDR2 FQNEAQ (reference sequence). This CDR3 is 14 amino acids long. CDR3 DNA sequence: TGTGCCAGCAGCTTAGCAGGACACCCAAATAGGGCTTTCTTT. It specifies CASSLAGHPNRAFF.

The rearrangement uses TRBV19 and TRBJ1-5; possibly TRBD1 for D (6 bases). This CDR3 region has 15 residues. The V end was cut by 5 bases, the J end by 1 base, with 12 bases between. The germline CDR1 and CDR2 sequences are LNHDA and SQIVND (reference sequence). DNA of the CDR3: TGTGCCAGTAGTTCACAGGGTAGGAGCAATCAGCCCCAGCATTTT. It codes for CASSSQGRSNQPQHF.

CDR3 residues: CASDSRPNTGELFF. In DNA, the CDR3 is TGTGCCAGCGATAGCCGCCCGAACACCGGGGAGCTGTTTTTT. V usage is TRBV24-1 and J usage is TRBJ2-2, with D hard to call. Trimming took off 11 bases at V and 0 bases at J, with 12 bases between the two ends. This CDR3 is 14 amino acids long. Germline-derived CDR1 and CDR2 are KGHDR and SFDVKD.

The rearrangement joins TRBV11-2 to TRBJ2-5; D remains unclear. CDR1 is SGHAT and CDR2 is FQNNGV in the germline V gene. This CDR3 is 12 amino acids long. The V gene lost 6 bases and the J gene lost 2 bases, with 7 bases spanning the gap. The CDR3 DNA follows: TGTGCCAGCAGGAGCCAACAAGAGACCCAGTACTTC. Translation gives CASRSQQETQYF.

This chain links TRBV5-4 with TRBJ2-3; 8 nucleotides line up with TRBD2. J lost 3 bases, V lost 0 bases, and 3 bases had no gene match. The CDR3 is 15 residues long. In germline, CDR1 is SGHNT, CDR2 YYREEE (reference sequence). The CDR3 DNA is TGTGCCAGCAGCTTGGCGGGGACTAGAACAGATACGCAGTATTTT. This translates into CASSLAGTRTDTQYF. Full variable domain (rest looked up from reference TRBV5-4 and TRBJ2-3): ETGVTQSPTHLIKTRGQQVTLRCSSQSGHNTVSWYQQALGQGPQFIFQYYREEENGRGNFPPRFSGLQFPNYSSELNVNALELDDSALYLCASSLAGTRTDTQYFGPGTRLTVL.

V gene TRBV12-5 combines with J gene TRBJ2-7, with D perhaps TRBD2 (6 bases). The length of the CDR3 is 12 residues. The germline CDR1 and CDR2 sequences are LGHNT and FRNRAP. The V end was cut by 7 bases, the J end by 2 bases, with 9 bases between. Written as DNA, the CDR3 is TGTGCTAGTGCGCCGGGGGCCTACGAGCAGTACTTC. It specifies CASAPGAYEQYF. The whole variable domain, remainder taken from reference TRBV12-5 and TRBJ2-7, is DARVTQTPRHKVTEMGQEVTMRCQPILGHNTVFWYRQTMMQGLELLAYFRNRAPLDDSGMPKDRFSAEMPDATLATLKIQPSEPRDSAVYFCASAPGAYEQYFGPGTRLTVT.

The chain uses TRBV10-2 and TRBJ1-6; the match to TRBD1 covers 10 bases. The length of the CDR3 is 19 residues. Germline CDR1 WSHSY, CDR2 SAAADI. With 6 bases clipped from V and 0 bases from J, the junction kept 11 bases outside the gene matches. The CDR3 spells CASRDPRTGGSSYNSPLHF. CDR3 DNA sequence: TGCGCCAGCAGGGATCCTCGGACAGGGGGAAGCTCCTATAATTCACCCCTCCACTTT.

This clone was recorded only once. This sequence joins TRBV7-9 and TRBJ1-1, with D hard to call. This CDR3 comprises 14 residues. The germline V gene encodes CDR1 SEHNR and CDR2 FQNEAQ (reference sequence). V dropped 1 base and J dropped 5 bases, with 11 bases sitting between them. CDR3 in DNA: TGTGCCAGCAGCTTAGACGACGGGAGGACTGAAGCTTTCTTT. It specifies CASSLDDGRTEAFF.

The gene calls are TRBV28 and TRBJ2-7, with 11 bases fitting TRBD1. The CDR3 runs 14 residues. Trimming took 5 bases from V and 7 from J; bases not matched to a gene: 7. Germline assignment: CDR1 MDHEN and CDR2 SYDVKM. The DNA for the CDR3 is TGTGCCAGCAGTCCCCGGACAGGGGGCTGGGAGCAGTACTTC. Encoded protein: CASSPRTGGWEQYF.

The rearrangement joins TRBV3-1 (or the pseudogene TRBV3-2) to TRBJ2-5, with 13 positions matching TRBD2. After removal of 4 bases from V and 1 base from J, the junction contained 0 bases not matched to a gene. This CDR3 is built from 15 residues. The V gene's germline CDR1 is LGHDT and CDR2 YNNKEL (reference sequence). This CDR3 is CASSRTSGSQETQYF. The CDR3 region has the DNA TGTGCCAGCAGCCGGACTAGCGGGAGCCAAGAGACCCAGTACTTC.

This clone is a singleton in its sample. The chain links TRBV24-1 to TRBJ2-2, with 12 bases identical to TRBD1. V lost 5 bases and J lost 3; bases outside the gene matches: 15. Germline CDR1 and CDR2: KGHDR and SFDVKD. This CDR3 has 20 residues. CDR3 bases: TGTGCCACCAGTGGTCCTGCGGGACAGGGGGCGGTAAGGGACACCGGGGAGCTGTTTTTT. Protein sequence: CATSGPAGQGAVRDTGELFF.

This clone was recorded only once. The CDR3 sequence: CASSSSRGGEQYF. DNA of the CDR3: TGTGCCAGCAGCTCCTCCCGGGGGGGCGAGCAGTACTTC. This chain connects TRBV7-6 to TRBJ2-7; TRBD2 agrees at 8 bases. The CDR3 covers 13 residues. The V segment lost 4 bases and the J segment 6 bases; nucleotides outside the gene matches: 5. Germline loops: CDR1 SGHVS, CDR2 FNYEAQ.

This chain links TRBV4-1 with TRBJ1-1; D might be TRBD1 (6 bases). Germline V lookup: CDR1 MGHRA, CDR2 YSYEKL. V was shortened by 4 bases and J by 6 bases, with 21 bases between the two germline ends. The CDR3 contains 16 residues. CDR3 bases: TGCGCCAGCAGCCTGGGCTACGAGTGGGGGCGCCCTGAAGCTTTCTTT. Protein: CASSLGYEWGRPEAFF.

This chain links TRBV10-1 with TRBJ2-5, with 15 bases identical to TRBD2. The germline gives CDR1 WNHNN, CDR2 SYGVQD (reference sequence). The CDR3 extends over 18 amino acids. V lost 0 bases and J lost 2; bases outside the gene matches: 4. The CDR3, as DNA: TGCGCCAGCAGTGAGTCGATGGGACTAGCGGGGGGACAAGAGACCCAGTACTTC. This translates into CASSESMGLAGGQETQYF.

The V gene is TRBV2, the J gene TRBJ1-2; D gene uncertain. Deletions cut 4 bases from V and 4 bases from J, with 13 bases between. The CDR3 sequence is 14 residues long. Per the germline V gene, CDR1 is SNHLY and CDR2 is FYNNEI. The CDR3 sequence: CASSGQVSSYGYTF. CDR3 DNA sequence: TGTGCCAGCAGTGGGCAGGTGTCCTCCTATGGCTACACCTTC.

This clone was found once. The J gene is TRBJ1-3, the V gene TRBV4-1; D gene uncertain. This CDR3 spans 15 amino acids. Per germline, CDR1 MGHRA and CDR2 YSYEKL. V dropped 5 bases and J dropped 4 bases, with 15 bases sitting between them. The CDR3 loop is CASSVRSIGGNTIYF. The CDR3 DNA follows: TGCGCCAGCAGCGTTCGCTCAATCGGGGGAAACACCATATATTTT.

The chain uses TRBV11-2 and TRBJ2-2; possible D gene TRBD2, 6 bases. This CDR3 region has 12 residues. In germline, CDR1 is SGHAT, CDR2 FQNNGV. Trimming took 5 bases from V and 10 from J, leaving 11 bases between them. The CDR3 spells CASSDSREELFF. In nucleotides, the CDR3 is TGTGCCAGCAGCGACTCGCGGGAGGAGCTGTTTTTT.

The chain employs TRBV3-1 (or the pseudogene TRBV3-2) and TRBJ1-5; a possible D gene is TRBD1 (5 bases). Germline V gene lookup returns CDR1 LGHDT and CDR2 YNNKEL (reference sequence). CDR3 length equals 14 residues. V was trimmed by 0 bases and J by 15 bases, leaving 18 bases between them. The CDR3 DNA reads as TGTGCCAGCAGCCAAGAAAGCAGGACACCTTTTTTGCATTTT. Translated: CASSQESRTPFLHF.

The chain has TRBV5-4 and TRBJ2-2; D unclear. Germline V gives CDR1 SGHNT, CDR2 YYREEE (reference sequence). This CDR3 comprises 15 residues. With 0 bases removed from V and 3 bases from J, the gap between germline ends came to 9 bases. The CDR3 spells CASSLGHKDTGELFF. As DNA, the CDR3 is TGTGCCAGCAGCTTGGGACACAAAGACACCGGGGAGCTGTTTTTT.

The chain recombines TRBV7-2 with TRBJ2-7; TRBD2 might be the D (6 bases). The CDR3 is made up of 13 amino acids. V was clipped by 5 bases and J by 3 bases, with 11 bases between them. From germline, CDR1 is SGHTA and CDR2 FQGNSA. CDR3 protein: CASSEGTGYEQYF. CDR3 bases: TGTGCCAGCAGCGAAGGGACTGGCTACGAGCAGTACTTC. The complete variable domain, with remaining parts taken from reference TRBV7-2 and TRBJ2-7, reads GAGVSQSPSNKVTEKGKDVELRCDPISGHTALYWYRQSLGQGLEFLIYFQGNSAPDKSGLPSDRFSAERTGGSVSTLTIQRTQQEDSAVYLCASSEGTGYEQYFGPGTRLTVT.